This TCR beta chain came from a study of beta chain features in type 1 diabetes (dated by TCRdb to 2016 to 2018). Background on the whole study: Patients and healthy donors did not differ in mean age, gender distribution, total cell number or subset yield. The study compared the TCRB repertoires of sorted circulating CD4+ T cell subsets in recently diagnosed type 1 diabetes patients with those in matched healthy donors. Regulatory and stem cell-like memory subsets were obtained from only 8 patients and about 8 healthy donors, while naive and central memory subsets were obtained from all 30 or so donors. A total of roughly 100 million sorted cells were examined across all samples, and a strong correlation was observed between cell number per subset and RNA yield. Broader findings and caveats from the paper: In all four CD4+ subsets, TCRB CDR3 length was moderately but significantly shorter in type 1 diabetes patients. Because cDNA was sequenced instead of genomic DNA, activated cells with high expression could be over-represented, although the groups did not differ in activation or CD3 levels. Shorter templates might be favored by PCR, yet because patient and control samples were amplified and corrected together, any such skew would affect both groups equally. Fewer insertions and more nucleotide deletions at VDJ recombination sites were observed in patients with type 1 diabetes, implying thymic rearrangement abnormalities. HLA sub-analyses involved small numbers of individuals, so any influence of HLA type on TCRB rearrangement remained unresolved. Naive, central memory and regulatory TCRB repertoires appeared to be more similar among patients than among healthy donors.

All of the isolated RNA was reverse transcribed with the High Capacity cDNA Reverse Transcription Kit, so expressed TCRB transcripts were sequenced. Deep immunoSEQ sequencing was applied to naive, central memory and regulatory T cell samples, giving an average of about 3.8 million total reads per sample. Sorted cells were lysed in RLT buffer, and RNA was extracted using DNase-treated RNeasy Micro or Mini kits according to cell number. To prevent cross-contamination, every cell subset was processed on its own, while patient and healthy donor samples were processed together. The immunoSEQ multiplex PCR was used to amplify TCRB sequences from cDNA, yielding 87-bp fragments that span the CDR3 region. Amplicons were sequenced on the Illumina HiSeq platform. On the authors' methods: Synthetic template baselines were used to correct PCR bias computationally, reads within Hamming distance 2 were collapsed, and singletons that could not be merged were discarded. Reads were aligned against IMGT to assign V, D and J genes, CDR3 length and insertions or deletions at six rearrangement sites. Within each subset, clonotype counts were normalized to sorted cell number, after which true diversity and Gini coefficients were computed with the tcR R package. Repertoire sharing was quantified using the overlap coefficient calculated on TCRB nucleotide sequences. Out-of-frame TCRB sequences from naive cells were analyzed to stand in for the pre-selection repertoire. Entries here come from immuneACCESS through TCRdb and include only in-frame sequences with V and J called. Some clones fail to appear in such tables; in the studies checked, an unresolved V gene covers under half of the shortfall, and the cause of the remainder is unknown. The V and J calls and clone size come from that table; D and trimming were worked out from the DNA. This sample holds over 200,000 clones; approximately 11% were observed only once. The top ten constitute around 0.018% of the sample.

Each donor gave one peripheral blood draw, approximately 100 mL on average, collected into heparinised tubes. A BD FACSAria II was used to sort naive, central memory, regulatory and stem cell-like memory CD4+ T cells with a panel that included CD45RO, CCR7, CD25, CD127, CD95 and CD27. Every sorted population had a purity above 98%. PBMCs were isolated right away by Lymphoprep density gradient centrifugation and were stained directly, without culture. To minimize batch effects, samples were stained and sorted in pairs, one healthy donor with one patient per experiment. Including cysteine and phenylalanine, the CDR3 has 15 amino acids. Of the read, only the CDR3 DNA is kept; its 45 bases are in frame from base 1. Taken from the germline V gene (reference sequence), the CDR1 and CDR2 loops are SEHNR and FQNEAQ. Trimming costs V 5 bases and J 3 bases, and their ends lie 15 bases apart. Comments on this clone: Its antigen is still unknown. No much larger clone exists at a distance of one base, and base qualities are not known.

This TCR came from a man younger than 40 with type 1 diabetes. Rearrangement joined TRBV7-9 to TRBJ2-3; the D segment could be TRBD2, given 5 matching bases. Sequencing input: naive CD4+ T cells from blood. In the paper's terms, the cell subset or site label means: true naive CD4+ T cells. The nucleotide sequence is TGTGCCAGCAGCCAAATCGGACTTGCTACAGATACGCAGTATTTT. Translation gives CASSQIGLATDTQYF. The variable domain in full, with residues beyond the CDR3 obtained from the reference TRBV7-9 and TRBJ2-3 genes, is DTGVSQNPRHKITKRGQNVTFRCDPISEHNRLYWYRQTLGQGPEFLTYFQNEAQLEKSRLLSDRFSAERPKGSFSTLEIQRTEQGDSAMYLCASSQIGLATDTQYFGPGTRLTVL.